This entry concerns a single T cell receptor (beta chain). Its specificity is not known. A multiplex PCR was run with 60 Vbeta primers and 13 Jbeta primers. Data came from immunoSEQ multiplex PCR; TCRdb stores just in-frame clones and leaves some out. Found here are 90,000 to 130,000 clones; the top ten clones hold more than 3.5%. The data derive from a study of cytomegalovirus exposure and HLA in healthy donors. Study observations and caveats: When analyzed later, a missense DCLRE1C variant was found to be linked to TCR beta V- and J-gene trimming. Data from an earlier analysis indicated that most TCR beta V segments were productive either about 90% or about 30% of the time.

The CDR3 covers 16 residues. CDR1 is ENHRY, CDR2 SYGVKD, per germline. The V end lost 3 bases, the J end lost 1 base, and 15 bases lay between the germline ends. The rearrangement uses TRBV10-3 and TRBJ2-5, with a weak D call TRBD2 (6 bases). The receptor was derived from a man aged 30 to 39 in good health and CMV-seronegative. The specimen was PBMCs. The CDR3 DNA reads TGTGCCATCAGTGATTCGATTGGGGGGTCCCAAGAGACCCAGTACTTC. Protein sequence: CAISDSIGGSQETQYF.